The source of this TCR beta chain is a study of T cells in Graves' hyperthyroidism and ophthalmopathy. Turning to the study itself: Peripheral blood collection took place at initial diagnosis, before any treatment.

With 5 bases clipped from V and 5 bases from J, the junction kept 14 bases outside the gene matches. There are 18 residues in the CDR3. The germline V gene has CDR1 MNHEY and CDR2 SVGEGT. The source material, RNA transcripts, was used to amplify TCR beta CDR3 regions. RT-PCR in the first round (using the HTBI primer set) targeted the TCR CDR3. TCRdb called the multiplex PCR reads again in MiXCR, with one record for every CDR3 protein. The repertoire includes hundreds of thousands of distinct CDR3 sequences, approximately 14% of them detected once, and roughly an eighth sits in the top ten. The clonotype originates from a woman aged 45 to 65 with Graves' ophthalmopathy. Input material: blood. The J gene is TRBJ2-5, the V gene TRBV6-2 or TRBV6-3, with 13 bases fitting TRBD2. The CDR3 bases are TGTGCCAGCAGTCTCATGGGACTAGCGGGGAACACCGGGGAGACCCAGTACTTC. This sequence encodes CASSLMGLAGNTGETQYF.